This entry describes one T cell receptor (beta chain). The antigen it binds to is not known. Nothing much larger sits one base from this clone, and base qualities are not available. The CDR3, cysteine through phenylalanine, is 16 amino acids long. The sequence is cut down to CDR3 DNA, 48 bases in frame from base 1. V is reduced by 4 bases and J by 3 bases, leaving a spacing of 18 bases between them. Based on the germline V gene, the CDR1 and CDR2 sequences are MNHNS and SASEGT. Participants in the prospective study were enrolled through a virtual design, were aged 18 to 89 years, and lived in 24 United States geographic areas. In the prospective study, cohorts were assigned on the basis of participant-reported clinical history obtained from a screening survey and a study questionnaire. Recovered participants in ImmuneRACE Cohort 3 were defined as having two consecutive negative NP/OP PCR tests, clearance from a healthcare professional, or resolution of symptoms. Mobile phlebotomists in the prospective study collected whole blood, serum and a nasopharyngeal or oropharyngeal swab from every participant. Additional blood draws and questionnaires over an approximately 2-month period could optionally be provided by prospective study participants. Prospective study blood samples were shipped either frozen or at room temperature before DNA extraction.

This sample is drawn from a study of blood T cell repertoires in COVID-19 (TCRdb year 2020). At the level of the whole study: The collaborator samples originated in the United States, Italy and Spain and spanned the acute and convalescent phases of COVID-19. Where available, HLA class I and class II types were obtained from metadata supplied by the sample provider rather than from assay-based typing. Nearly every sample came with metadata listing a de-identified subject ID, COVID-19 status, age in years and sex. The material from the prospective study consisted of cDNA or gDNA derived from T cells, B-cell-depleted T cells, or PBMCs. Subjects who had been exposed to COVID-19, were actively infected with it, or had recovered from it provided the deeply sampled blood TCRbeta repertoires that made up the dataset. The repertoires were released in a freely available public database meant as a resource for research on the immune response to SARS-CoV-2. Samples came from the ongoing ImmuneRACE study (first 160 participants) plus 1,254 subjects from 6 global collaborators.

The immunoSEQ Assay, a bias-controlled multiplex PCR, was used to amplify TCRbeta CDR3 regions from genomic DNA. The original pipeline was this. Nucleated cell counts per sample were estimated from amplification of reference gene primers within the assay. Sequence reads were collapsed and filtered to measure the absolute abundance of every unique TCRbeta CDR3 rearrangement. For each sample, productive Simpson clonality was calculated as the square root of Simpson's diversity index over productive rearrangements. What TCRdb holds here is the immuneACCESS table cut down to in-frame rearrangements. Part of the clones is not present; checked against another copy, under half of the missing clones reflect an unresolved V gene, and the others are unexplained. The V and J calls and clone size were taken over from that table, and D and trimming were inferred from the DNA. This sample comprises some 350,000 clones, more than 70% of them detected only once. The top ten clonotypes cover roughly 5.2% of the sample.

Broad study findings and their caveats: How much clinical and demographic metadata was included differed by source and by participant, and the metadata was provided uncurated.

This chain joins TRBV6-1 to TRBJ1-2, with no confident D gene call. The sequenced material came from PBMCs or T cells enriched from blood (not recorded which). This TCR was recovered from a woman in her 30s who had recovered from COVID-19. This receptor has the CDR3 CASSATPGNIYYGYTF. The nucleotide sequence is given as TGTGCCAGCAGTGCGACCCCGGGTAATATATACTATGGCTACACCTTC.